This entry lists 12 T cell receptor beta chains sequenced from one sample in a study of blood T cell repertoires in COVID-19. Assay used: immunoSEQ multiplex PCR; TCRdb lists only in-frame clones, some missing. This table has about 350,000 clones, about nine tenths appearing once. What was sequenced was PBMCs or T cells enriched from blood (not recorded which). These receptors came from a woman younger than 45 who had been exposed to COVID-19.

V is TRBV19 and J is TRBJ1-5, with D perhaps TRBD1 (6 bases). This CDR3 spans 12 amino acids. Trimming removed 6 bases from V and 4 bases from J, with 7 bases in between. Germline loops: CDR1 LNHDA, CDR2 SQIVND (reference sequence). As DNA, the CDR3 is TGTGCCAGTAGAGGACAGAATCAGCCCCAGCATTTT. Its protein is CASRGQNQPQHF.

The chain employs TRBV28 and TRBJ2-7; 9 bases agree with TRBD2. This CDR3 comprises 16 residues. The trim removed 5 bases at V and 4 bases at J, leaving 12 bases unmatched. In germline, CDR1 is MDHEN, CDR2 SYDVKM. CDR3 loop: CASSPLSGSSGYEQYF. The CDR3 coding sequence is TGTGCCAGCAGTCCTCTTAGCGGGAGTTCCGGGTACGAGCAGTACTTC.

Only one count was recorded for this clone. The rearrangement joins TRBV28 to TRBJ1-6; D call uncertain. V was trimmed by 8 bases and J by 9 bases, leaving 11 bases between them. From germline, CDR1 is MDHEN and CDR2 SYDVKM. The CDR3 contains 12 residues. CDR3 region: CASGPFGSPLHF. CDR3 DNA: TGTGCCAGCGGGCCCTTCGGTTCACCCCTCCACTTT.

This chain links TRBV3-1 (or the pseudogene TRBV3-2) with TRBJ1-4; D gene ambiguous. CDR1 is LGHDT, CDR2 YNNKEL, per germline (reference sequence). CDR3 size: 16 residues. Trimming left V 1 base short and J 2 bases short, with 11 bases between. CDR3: CASSQGITPTNEKLFF. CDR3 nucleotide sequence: TGTGCCAGCAGCCAAGGAATAACACCCACTAATGAAAAACTGTTTTTT.

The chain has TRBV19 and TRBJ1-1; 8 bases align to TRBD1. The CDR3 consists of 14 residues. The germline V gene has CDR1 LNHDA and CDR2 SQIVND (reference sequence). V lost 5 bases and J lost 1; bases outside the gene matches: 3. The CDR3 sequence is CASSGGQANTEAFF. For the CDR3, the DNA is TGTGCCAGTAGTGGGGGACAGGCGAACACTGAAGCTTTCTTT.

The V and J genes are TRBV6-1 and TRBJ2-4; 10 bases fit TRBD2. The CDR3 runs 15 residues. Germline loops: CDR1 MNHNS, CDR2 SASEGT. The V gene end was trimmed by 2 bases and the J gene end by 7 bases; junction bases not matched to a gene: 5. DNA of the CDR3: TGTGCCAGCAGTGAACAGCGGGAGGGCCGGAACATTCAGTACTTC. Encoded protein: CASSEQREGRNIQYF.

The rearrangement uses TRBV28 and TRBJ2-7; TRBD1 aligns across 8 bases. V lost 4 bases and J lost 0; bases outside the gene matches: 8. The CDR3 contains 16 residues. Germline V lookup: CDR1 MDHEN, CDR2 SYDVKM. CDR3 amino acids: CASSSGTGLSSYEQYF. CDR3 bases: TGTGCCAGCAGTTCGGGGACAGGCCTTAGCTCCTACGAGCAGTACTTC.

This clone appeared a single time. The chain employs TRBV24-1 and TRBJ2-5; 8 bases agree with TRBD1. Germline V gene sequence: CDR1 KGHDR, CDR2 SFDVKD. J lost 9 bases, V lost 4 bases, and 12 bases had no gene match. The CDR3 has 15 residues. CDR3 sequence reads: CATSDPGQGFSPQYF. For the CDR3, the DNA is TGTGCCACCAGTGACCCAGGACAGGGATTTTCACCCCAGTACTTC.

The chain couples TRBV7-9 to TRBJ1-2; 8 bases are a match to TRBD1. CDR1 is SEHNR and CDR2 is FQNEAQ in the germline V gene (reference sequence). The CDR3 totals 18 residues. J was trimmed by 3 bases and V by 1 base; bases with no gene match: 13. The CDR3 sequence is CASSLGSGRGRSDYGYTF. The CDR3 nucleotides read TGTGCCAGCAGCTTAGGATCGGGCAGGGGGCGATCTGACTATGGCTACACCTTC.

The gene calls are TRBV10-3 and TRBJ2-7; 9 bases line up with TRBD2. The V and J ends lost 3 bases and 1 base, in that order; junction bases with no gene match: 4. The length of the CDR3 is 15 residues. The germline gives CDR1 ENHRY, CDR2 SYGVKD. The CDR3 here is CAISESGRPSYEQYF. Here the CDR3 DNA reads TGTGCCATCAGTGAAAGCGGGAGGCCATCCTACGAGCAGTACTTC.

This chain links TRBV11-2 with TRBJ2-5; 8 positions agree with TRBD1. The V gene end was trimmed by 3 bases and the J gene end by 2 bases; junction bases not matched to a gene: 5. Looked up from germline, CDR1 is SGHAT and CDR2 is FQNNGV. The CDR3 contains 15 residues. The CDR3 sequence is CASSLWTGRQETQYF. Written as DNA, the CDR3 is TGTGCCAGCAGCTTGTGGACAGGGAGACAAGAGACCCAGTACTTC.

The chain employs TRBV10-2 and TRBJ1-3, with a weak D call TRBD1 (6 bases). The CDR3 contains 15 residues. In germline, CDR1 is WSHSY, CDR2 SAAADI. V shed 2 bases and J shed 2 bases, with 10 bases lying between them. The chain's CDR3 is CASSENSGAGNTIYF. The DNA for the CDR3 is TGCGCCAGCAGTGAGAACTCAGGGGCTGGAAACACCATATATTTT.